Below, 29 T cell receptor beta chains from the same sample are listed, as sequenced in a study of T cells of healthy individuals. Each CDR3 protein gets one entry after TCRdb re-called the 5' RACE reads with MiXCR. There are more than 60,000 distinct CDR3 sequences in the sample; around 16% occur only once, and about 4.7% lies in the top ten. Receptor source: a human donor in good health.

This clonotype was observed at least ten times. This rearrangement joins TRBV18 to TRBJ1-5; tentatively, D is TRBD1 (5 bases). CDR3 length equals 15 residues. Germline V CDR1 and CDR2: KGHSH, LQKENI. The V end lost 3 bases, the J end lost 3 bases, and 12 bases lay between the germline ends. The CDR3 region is CASSPNQGNNQPQHF. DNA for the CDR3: TGTGCCAGCTCACCCAATCAGGGAAACAATCAGCCCCAGCATTTT.

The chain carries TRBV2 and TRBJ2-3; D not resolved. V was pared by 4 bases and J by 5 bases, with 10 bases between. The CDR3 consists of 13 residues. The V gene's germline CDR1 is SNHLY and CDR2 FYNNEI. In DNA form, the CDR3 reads TGTGCCAGCAGTGTTGACTCTCGAGATACGCAGTATTTT. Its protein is CASSVDSRDTQYF.

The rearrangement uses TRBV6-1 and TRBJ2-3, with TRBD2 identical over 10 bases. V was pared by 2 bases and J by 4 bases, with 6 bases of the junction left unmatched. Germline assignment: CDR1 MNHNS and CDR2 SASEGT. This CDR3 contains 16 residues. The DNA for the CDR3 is TGTGCCAGCAGTGAATCTAGCGGGGGAGGAGCAGATACGCAGTATTTT. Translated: CASSESSGGGADTQYF.

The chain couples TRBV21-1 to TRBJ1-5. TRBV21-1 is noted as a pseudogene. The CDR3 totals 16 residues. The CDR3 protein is CASSKGGGPSNQPQHF. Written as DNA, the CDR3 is TGTGCCAGCAGCAAAGGAGGCGGACCGAGCAATCAGCCCCAGCATTTT.

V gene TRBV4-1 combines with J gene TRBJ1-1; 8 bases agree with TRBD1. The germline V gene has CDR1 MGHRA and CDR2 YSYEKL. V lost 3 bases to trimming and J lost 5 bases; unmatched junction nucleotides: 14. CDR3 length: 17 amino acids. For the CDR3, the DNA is TGCGCCAGCAGCCAGTCGGTCCGGGGGGACAGGCCTACTGAAGCTTTCTTT. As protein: CASSQSVRGDRPTEAFF.

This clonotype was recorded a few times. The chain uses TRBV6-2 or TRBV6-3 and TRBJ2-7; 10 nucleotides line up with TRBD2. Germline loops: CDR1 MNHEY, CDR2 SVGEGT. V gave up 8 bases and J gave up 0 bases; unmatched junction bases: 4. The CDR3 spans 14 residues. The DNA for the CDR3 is TGTGCCAGCCGGACTAGCGGTAACTCCTACGAGCAGTACTTC. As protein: CASRTSGNSYEQYF.

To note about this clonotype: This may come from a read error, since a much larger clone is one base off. CDR3 region: CASSQDDRRGSEILFF. The CDR3 DNA reads as TGCGCCAGCAGCCAAGATGATCGGAGGGGTTCTGAAATACTGTTTTTT. This chain links TRBV4-3 with TRBJ1-4; D might be TRBD1 (5 bases). CDR3 length equals 16 residues. Germline values: CDR1 LGHNA, CDR2 YSLEER.

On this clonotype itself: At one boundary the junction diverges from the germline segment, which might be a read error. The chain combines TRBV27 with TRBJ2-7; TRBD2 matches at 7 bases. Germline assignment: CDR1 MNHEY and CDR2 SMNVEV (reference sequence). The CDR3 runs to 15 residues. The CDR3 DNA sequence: TGTGCCAGCAGTATATCCGGGACGGGAGGCGACGAGCAGTACTTC. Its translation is CASSISGTGGDEQYF.

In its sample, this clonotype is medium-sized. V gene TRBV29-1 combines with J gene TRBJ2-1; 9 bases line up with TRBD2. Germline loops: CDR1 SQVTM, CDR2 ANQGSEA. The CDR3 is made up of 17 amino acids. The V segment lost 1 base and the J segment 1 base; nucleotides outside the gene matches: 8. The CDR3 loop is CSVEAQTSGRSYNEQFF. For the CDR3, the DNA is TGCAGCGTTGAAGCCCAGACTAGCGGAAGGTCCTACAATGAGCAGTTCTTC.

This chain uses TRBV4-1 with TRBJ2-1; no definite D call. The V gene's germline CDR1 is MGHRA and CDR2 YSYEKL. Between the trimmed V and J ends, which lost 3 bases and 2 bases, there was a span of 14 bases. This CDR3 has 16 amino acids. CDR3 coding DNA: TGCGCCAGCAGCCAGCGTACCGGTAGGCCCTACAATGAGCAGTTCTTC. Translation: CASSQRTGRPYNEQFF.

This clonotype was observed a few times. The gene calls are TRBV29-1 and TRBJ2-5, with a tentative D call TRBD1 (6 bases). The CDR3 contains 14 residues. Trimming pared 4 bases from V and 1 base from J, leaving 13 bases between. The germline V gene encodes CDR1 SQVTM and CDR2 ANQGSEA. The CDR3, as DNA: TGCAGCGTTGCCCCCGGGACACCCCAAGAGACCCAGTACTTC. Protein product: CSVAPGTPQETQYF.

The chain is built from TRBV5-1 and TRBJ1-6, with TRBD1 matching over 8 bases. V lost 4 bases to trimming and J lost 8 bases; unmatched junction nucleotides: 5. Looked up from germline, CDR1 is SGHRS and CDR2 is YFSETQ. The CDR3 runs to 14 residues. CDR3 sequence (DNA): TGCGCCAGCAGCGGTGCAGGGGGCTATTCACCCCTCCACTTT. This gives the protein CASSGAGGYSPLHF.

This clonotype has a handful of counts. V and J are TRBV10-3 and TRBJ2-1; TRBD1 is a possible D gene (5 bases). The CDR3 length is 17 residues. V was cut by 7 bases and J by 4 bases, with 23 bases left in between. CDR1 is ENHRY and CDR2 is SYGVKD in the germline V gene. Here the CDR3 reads CAIKTEGKGSLYNEQFF. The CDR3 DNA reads TGTGCCATCAAAACGGAAGGGAAGGGGTCCCTGTACAATGAGCAGTTCTTC.

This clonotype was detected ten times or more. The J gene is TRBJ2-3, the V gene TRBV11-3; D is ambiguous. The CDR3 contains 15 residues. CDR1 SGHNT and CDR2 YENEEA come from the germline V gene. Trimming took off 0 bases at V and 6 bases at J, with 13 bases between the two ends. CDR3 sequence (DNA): TGTGCCAGCAGCTTAGATGGCCGCTCGGATGATACGCAGTATTTT. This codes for CASSLDGRSDDTQYF.

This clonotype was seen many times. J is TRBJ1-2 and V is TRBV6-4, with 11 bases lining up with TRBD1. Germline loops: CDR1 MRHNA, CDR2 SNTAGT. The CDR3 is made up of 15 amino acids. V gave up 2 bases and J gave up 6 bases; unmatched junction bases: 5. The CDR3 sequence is CASSDTGQGVNGYTF. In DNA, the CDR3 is TGTGCCAGCAGTGACACGGGACAGGGGGTTAATGGCTACACCTTC.

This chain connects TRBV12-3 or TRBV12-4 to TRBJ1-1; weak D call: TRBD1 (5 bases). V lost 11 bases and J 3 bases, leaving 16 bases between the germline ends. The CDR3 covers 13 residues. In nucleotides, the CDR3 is TGTGCCTGCCGGGACCTTGGGGACACTGAAGCTTTCTTT. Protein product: CACRDLGDTEAFF.

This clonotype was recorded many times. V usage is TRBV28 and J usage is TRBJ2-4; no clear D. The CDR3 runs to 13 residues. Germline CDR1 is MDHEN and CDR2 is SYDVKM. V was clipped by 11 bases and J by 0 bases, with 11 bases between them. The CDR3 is CAVAAPAKNIQYF. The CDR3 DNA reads TGTGCCGTCGCGGCGCCAGCCAAAAACATTCAGTACTTC.

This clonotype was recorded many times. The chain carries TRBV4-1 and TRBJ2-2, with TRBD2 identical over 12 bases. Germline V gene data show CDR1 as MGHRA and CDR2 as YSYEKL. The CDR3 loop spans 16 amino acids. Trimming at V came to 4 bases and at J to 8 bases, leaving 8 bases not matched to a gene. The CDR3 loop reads CASSPRLAGEEGELFF. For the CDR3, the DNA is TGCGCCAGCAGCCCCAGACTAGCGGGGGAGGAAGGGGAGCTGTTTTTT.

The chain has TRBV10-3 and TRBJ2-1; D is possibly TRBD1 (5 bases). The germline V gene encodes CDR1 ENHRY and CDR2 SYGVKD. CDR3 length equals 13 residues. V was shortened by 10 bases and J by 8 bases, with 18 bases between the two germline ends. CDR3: CATLSQGVDEQFF. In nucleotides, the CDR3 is TGTGCCACCCTCAGCCAAGGGGTCGATGAGCAGTTCTTC.

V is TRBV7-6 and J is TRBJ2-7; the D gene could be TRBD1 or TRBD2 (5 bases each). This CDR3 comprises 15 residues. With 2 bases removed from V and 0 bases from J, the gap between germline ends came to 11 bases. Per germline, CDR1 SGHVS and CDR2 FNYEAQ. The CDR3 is CASSLYRDGSYEQYF. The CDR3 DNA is TGTGCCAGCAGCTTATACCGGGACGGCTCCTACGAGCAGTACTTC.

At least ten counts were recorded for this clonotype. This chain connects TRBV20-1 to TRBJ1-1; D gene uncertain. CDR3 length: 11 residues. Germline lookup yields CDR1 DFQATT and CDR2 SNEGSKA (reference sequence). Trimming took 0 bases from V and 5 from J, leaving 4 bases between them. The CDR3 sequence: CSARDVTEAFF. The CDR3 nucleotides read TGCAGTGCTAGAGACGTTACTGAAGCTTTCTTT.

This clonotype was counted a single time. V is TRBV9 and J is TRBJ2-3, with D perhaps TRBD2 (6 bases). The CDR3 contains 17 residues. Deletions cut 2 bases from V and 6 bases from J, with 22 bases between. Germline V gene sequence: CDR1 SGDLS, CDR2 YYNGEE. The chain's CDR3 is CASSVFSRCSGGDTQYF. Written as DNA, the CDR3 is TGTGCCAGCAGCGTCTTCTCGAGGTGTAGCGGCGGGGATACGCAGTATTTT. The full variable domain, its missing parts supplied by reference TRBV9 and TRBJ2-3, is DSGVTQTPKHLITATGQRVTLRCSPRSGDLSVYWYQQSLDQGLQFLIQYYNGEERAKGNILERFSAQQFPDLHSELNLSSLELGDSALYFCASSVFSRCSGGDTQYFGPGTRLTVL.

CDR3 nucleotide sequence: TGTGCCTCCCACCGCCAGAGACCTAACTATGGCTACACCTTC. Protein: CASHRQRPNYGYTF. The chain is built from TRBV28 and TRBJ1-2; D gene uncertain. V was pared by 11 bases and J by 0 bases, with 16 bases between. Germline V gene lookup returns CDR1 MDHEN and CDR2 SYDVKM. This CDR3 spans 14 amino acids.

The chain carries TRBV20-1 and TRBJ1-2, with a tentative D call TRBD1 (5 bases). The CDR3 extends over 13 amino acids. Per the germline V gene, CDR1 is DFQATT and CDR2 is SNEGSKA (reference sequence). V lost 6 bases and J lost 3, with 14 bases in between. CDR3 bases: TGCAGTGCCAGGGTGCCACTCTACTATGGCTACACCTTC. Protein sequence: CSARVPLYYGYTF.

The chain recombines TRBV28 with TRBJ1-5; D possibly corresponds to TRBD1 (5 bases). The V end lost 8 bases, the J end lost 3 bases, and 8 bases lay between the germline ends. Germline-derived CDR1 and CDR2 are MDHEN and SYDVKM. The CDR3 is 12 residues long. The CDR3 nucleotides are TGTGCCAGCCGGGGGTCCAATCAGCCCCAGCATTTT. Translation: CASRGSNQPQHF.

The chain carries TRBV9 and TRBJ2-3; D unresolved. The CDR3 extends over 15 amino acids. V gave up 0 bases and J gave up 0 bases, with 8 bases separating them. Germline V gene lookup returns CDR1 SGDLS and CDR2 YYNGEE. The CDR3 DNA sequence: TGTGCCAGCAGCGTAGATACGATGAGCACAGATACGCAGTATTTT. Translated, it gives CASSVDTMSTDTQYF. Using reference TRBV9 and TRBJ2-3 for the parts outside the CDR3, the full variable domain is DSGVTQTPKHLITATGQRVTLRCSPRSGDLSVYWYQQSLDQGLQFLIQYYNGEERAKGNILERFSAQQFPDLHSELNLSSLELGDSALYFCASSVDTMSTDTQYFGPGTRLTVL.

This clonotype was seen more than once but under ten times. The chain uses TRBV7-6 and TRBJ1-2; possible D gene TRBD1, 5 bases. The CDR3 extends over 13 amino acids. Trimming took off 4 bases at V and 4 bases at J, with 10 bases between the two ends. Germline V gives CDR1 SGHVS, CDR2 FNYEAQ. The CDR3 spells CASSSRGGYGYTF. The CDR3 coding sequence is TGTGCCAGCAGCTCGAGGGGCGGCTATGGCTACACCTTC.

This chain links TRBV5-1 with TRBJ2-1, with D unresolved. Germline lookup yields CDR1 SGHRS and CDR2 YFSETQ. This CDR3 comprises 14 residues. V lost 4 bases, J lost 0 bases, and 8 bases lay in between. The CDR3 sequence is CASSPYSSYNEQFF. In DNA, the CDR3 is TGCGCCAGCAGCCCGTACAGCTCCTACAATGAGCAGTTCTTC.

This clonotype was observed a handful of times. CDR3: CASSSILEDLFTDTQYF. The DNA for the CDR3 is TGTGCCAGCAGCTCGATTTTGGAGGACCTTTTCACAGATACGCAGTATTTT. The rearrangement uses TRBV11-2 and TRBJ2-3; perhaps TRBD2 as D (5 bases). The CDR3 consists of 17 residues. Germline V lookup: CDR1 SGHAT, CDR2 FQNNGV. Deletions cut 4 bases from V and 2 bases from J, with 19 bases between.